What follows is one T cell receptor (beta chain) and its context. This receptor's antigen is unknown. No qualities accompany the bases; no much larger clone lies one base away. Inclusive of the bounding cysteine and phenylalanine, the CDR3 is 14 residues long. Only the CDR3 region is kept as DNA, spanning 42 bases read in frame from base 1. V trim: 8 bases; J trim: 5 bases; unmatched bases: 5. CDR1 KGHSH and CDR2 LQKENI are derived from the germline V gene. The protocol used for the library was PCR. TCR sequencing of DNA from cultured CD4+ T cells used the Oncomine TCR Beta short-read assay at the Johns Hopkins FTIC core. Genomic DNA was extracted from the cultured CD4+ T cells with the QIAamp micro DNA kit. Oncomine TCR Beta libraries from cultured CD4+ T cells were pooled with unique dual indexes and sequenced on an Illumina iSeq 100. The study's own analysis went as follows. Non-productive sequences were removed, and CDR3s not starting with C, not ending with F or W, or shorter than 7 amino acids were discarded. The MANAFEST web application identified antigen-specific clonotypes by comparing peptide-stimulated wells against reference wells and other culture wells. An FDR below 0.05, an odds ratio above 5, and a productive frequency above 0.1% in at least two of three replicate wells were required for clones to be considered positive. Clonotypes that were significantly expanded in both SARS-CoV-2 spike wells and at least one common cold coronavirus spike condition were defined as cross-reactive. Using R version 3.6.1, CDR3 homology was evaluated through Levenshtein distances (stringdist) along with unrooted phylogenetic trees (ape). The public sequencing data were trimmed at Q25 with fastp and processed into clonotypes with MiXCR by TCRdb, which kept only in-frame beta chains. Identical CDR3 proteins give one entry, which carries the most common genes and DNA. TCRdb, not the authors, supplied the V and J calls. The sample table lists 18,000 or so distinct CDR3 sequences, over 50% of them with a count of one. The ten largest make up about 20% of the sample.

The time point label, read with the paper, signifies: late sampling 161 to 241 days after vaccination in a few convalescent patients. Explained via the paper, the treatment or condition label denotes: roughly 11-day PBMC culture with coronavirus spike peptide pools or control peptides (ViraFEST assay). The ViraFEST assay, used in the study, expanded antigen-specific T cells with peptide pools and then identified the expanded clonotypes through TCR sequencing. Positive SARS-CoV-2 PCR tests in the convalescent patients dated from March to December 2020, before Alpha, Beta and Delta variants emerged in the United States. PBMCs were cultured at approximately 2 million per well in IMDM supplemented with approximately 5% human AB serum and approximately 10 IU/ml IL-2, with about 9 ug/ml peptide pools added. Half of the culture medium was replaced with fresh IL-2-containing medium on days 3 and 7. After around 11 days of culture, CD4+ T cells were isolated by negative selection using the EasySep CD4+ T cell isolation kit. Ficoll-Paque Plus gradient centrifugation was used to isolate PBMCs from whole blood, and the isolated PBMCs were then either used fresh or cryopreserved at -140C. In general, triplicate wells were set up for every culture condition.

The data originate from a study of vaccination and CD4 T cells after COVID-19 (dated by TCRdb to 2022 to 2024). A note on the overall study: Convalescent patients had a positive SARS-CoV-2 result on nasal swab PCR, and of these patients, several had mild disease and one had severe disease. Participants got two doses of the Pfizer-BioNTech BNT162b2 vaccine (n=8) or two doses of the Moderna mRNA-1273 vaccine (n=2). Control cultures used a CEFX viral epitope pool as positive control, an HIV-1 Nef peptide pool as negative control, or no peptide. For three convalescent patients, samples were collected at an early post-vaccination timepoint (day 14) as well as at a late post-vaccination timepoint (days 161 to 241). The convalescent cohort comprised six males and four females, including two Hispanic individuals, seven Caucasians, two Asians and one multiracial person. Post-vaccine blood samples were collected a median of about 72 days after the second vaccine dose, ranging from about 13 to 241 days. In about 11 COVID-19 convalescent patients and a handful of infection-naive healthy vaccine recipients, the spike-specific CD4+ TCR repertoire before mRNA vaccination was compared with the repertoire after mRNA vaccination. Post-COVID blood samples from convalescent patients were collected a median of approximately 93 days after diagnosis, with a range of 35 to 161 days. The cultures were stimulated with overlapping spike peptide pools from SARS-CoV-2 and from the common cold coronaviruses HCoV-NL63, HCoV-OC43 and HCoV-229E.

Results the study describes overall, beyond this receptor: Of the vaccine-specific clones in convalescent patients, 304 of 307, or nearly all, reacted only to SARS-CoV-2 spike and did not cross-react with common cold coronaviruses. In convalescent patients, a median approximately 86% of post-vaccine SARS-CoV-2-reactive clones were detected only after vaccination, and vaccine-specific priming was suggested by this finding. Relatively few convalescent patients were included in the study, and early timepoints after natural infection were not analyzed. An increase in the median number of SARS-CoV-2-reactive clonotypes from 21 after infection to a few dozen after vaccination was observed, but the change was not found to be significant.

The source was CD4+ T cells from blood, cultured in vitro, collected about 7 months after SARS-CoV-2 vaccination. The rearranged chain carries TRBV18 and TRBJ2-1, and TRBD2 aligns with 11 junction nucleotides. This TCR came from a human donor who had recovered from COVID-19. This receptor has the CDR3 CASRRSGGDNEQFF. The DNA is as follows: TGTGCCAGCCGTCGTAGCGGGGGGGACAATGAGCAGTTCTTC.